Listed below are T cell receptor beta chains from one sample, sequenced in a study of beta chain features in type 1 diabetes. Sequenced by immunoSEQ multiplex PCR; TCRdb stores in-frame clones only, minus some. The sample holds 150,000 or so clones; about 10% are singletons and the top ten take 0.55% to 0.85%. Sequenced: central memory CD4+ T cells from blood. These TCRs come from a man aged 18 to 29 in good health. The CDR3 runs from the conserved cysteine through the conserved F or W. A D gene is named only where the DNA matches it firmly. Rows give clone size only sometimes, using once, few, many, or a class for an expanded clone.

j_call | clone_size | v_call | d_call | cdr3_aa | cdr3_nt
TRBJ2-3 | NA | TRBV5-1 | NA | CASKGSSESTDTQYF | TGCGCCAGCAAAGGGTCTAGCGAGAGCACAGATACGCAGTATTTT
TRBJ2-2 | few | TRBV5-4 | NA | CASSQGVGELFF | TGTGCCAGCAGCCAAGGGGTCGGGGAGCTGTTTTTT
TRBJ2-3 | few | TRBV2 | TRBD2 | CASIYGGSTDTQYF | TGTGCCAGCATCTACGGGGGGAGCACAGATACGCAGTATTTT
TRBJ1-3 | NA | TRBV18 | NA | CASSLGPGQGGNTIYF | TGTGCCAGCTCACTCGGTCCGGGTCAGGGTGGAAACACCATATATTTT
TRBJ1-2 | NA | TRBV7-8 | NA | CASSFNGYGYTF | TGTGCCAGCAGCTTCAACGGGTATGGCTACACCTTC
TRBJ2-7 | NA | TRBV29-1 | NA | CSVTGDGLKKEQYF | TGCAGCGTGACGGGGGATGGCCTCAAGAAAGAGCAGTACTTC
TRBJ1-1 | few | TRBV7-2 | NA | CASSQDTEAFF | TGTGCCAGCAGCCAGGACACTGAAGCTTTCTTT
TRBJ2-1 | few | TRBV6-5 | NA | CASSYSSRVYEQFF | TGTGCCAGCAGTTACTCGAGCAGGGTTTATGAGCAGTTCTTC
TRBJ1-1 | NA | TRBV5-1 | NA | CASSLGPGNTEAFF | TGCGCCAGCAGCTTGGGGCCAGGGAACACTGAAGCTTTCTTT
TRBJ1-1 | NA | TRBV9 | TRBD1 | CASSLRDRKDTEAFF | TGTGCCAGCAGCTTACGGGACAGAAAGGACACTGAAGCTTTCTTT
TRBJ1-1 | few | TRBV15 | NA | CATGPGFMNTEAFF | TGTGCCACCGGCCCGGGTTTCATGAACACTGAAGCTTTCTTT
TRBJ2-1 | few | TRBV19 | TRBD2 | CASSSLRLAGRDEQFF | TGTGCCAGTAGTTCCCTCCGACTAGCGGGGAGAGATGAGCAGTTCTTC
TRBJ1-1 | few | TRBV6-5 | NA | CASSYSTGVNTEAFF | TGTGCCAGCAGTTACTCGACAGGTGTGAACACTGAAGCTTTCTTT
TRBJ1-4 | NA | TRBV7-6 | NA | CASSSNTREKLFF | TGTGCCAGCAGCTCCAACACGAGGGAAAAACTGTTTTTT
TRBJ2-2 | few | TRBV2 | NA | CASNGVEGTGELFF | TGTGCCAGCAACGGTGTGGAGGGCACCGGGGAGCTGTTTTTT
TRBJ2-7 | NA | TRBV4-3 | NA | CASSQGIVWRQEKNYEQYF | TGCGCCAGCAGCCAAGGGATTGTTTGGAGACAGGAGAAAAACTACGAGCAGTACTTC
TRBJ2-6 | NA | TRBV5-1 | NA | CASSGTTISGANVLTF | TGCGCCAGCAGCGGGACAACCATCTCTGGGGCCAACGTCCTGACTTTC
TRBJ1-5 | NA | TRBV7-8 | NA | CASSPQTVVNQPQHF | TGTGCCAGCAGCCCCCAGACAGTGGTCAATCAGCCCCAGCATTTT
TRBJ1-5 | NA | TRBV4-3 | NA | CASSQVSQGHNQPQHF | TGCGCCAGCAGCCAAGTCAGCCAGGGGCACAATCAGCCCCAGCATTTT
TRBJ2-7 | NA | TRBV9 | NA | CASSVDGGREQYF | TGTGCCAGCAGCGTCGACGGGGGAAGAGAGCAGTACTTC